These T cell receptor beta chains were read from a single sample in a study of T cells expressing NK-cell markers. From its re-call of the 5' RACE reads, TCRdb lists each CDR3 protein once, without DNA. Recorded for this sample: about 160,000 distinct CDR3 sequences. The sample comprised blood T cells: a sorted CD56 or NKG2C T cell subset, CD4+ or CD8+ T cells, or bulk PBMC T cells (not recorded which). The receptors were gathered from a man aged 18-75 years in good health. Each CDR3 is given with its conserved first and last residue. The size entry is marked missing in some rows and otherwise reads once, few, many or a size class.

CDR3aa	j_gene	abundance	v_gene	len
CASSQEPSGQGNTGELFF	TRBJ2-2	NA	TRBV3-1	18
CASSLGGTNEKLFF	TRBJ1-4	NA	TRBV27	14
CASSLLAATMANEKLFF	TRBJ1-4	NA	TRBV7-9	17
CASHQRVSPLHF	TRBJ1-6	NA	TRBV2	12
CASMDQIAYEQYF	TRBJ2-7	NA	TRBV5-1	13
CASSLGSGYNEQFF	TRBJ2-1	NA	TRBV11-2	14
CASSYDRGAGDTQYF	TRBJ2-3	NA	TRBV6-5	15
CASSHGLLTEAFF	TRBJ1-1	NA	TRBV5-1	13
CATSRDQVGIDGYTF	TRBJ1-2	NA	TRBV15	15
CASSFRGASEVPGGRELFF	TRBJ2-2	NA	TRBV7-8	19
CASSGRQGAIEAFF	TRBJ1-1	NA	TRBV7-9	14
CASSLTAGPTHEQYF	TRBJ2-7	medium-sized	TRBV28	15
CASSSGRINSPLHF	TRBJ1-6	NA	TRBV28	14
CASSLLADRRIEQFF	TRBJ2-1	NA	TRBV7-8	15
CASSFSESPGEQFF	TRBJ2-1	NA	TRBV7-9	14
CASSDPTSGDNNEQFF	TRBJ2-1	NA	TRBV7-3	16
CASSQGYWGTDTQYF	TRBJ2-3	NA	TRBV19	15
CASSHTGQDNEQFF	TRBJ2-1	NA	TRBV3-1	14
CASSHSGPGANVLTF	TRBJ2-6	NA	TRBV7-7	15
CASSLTAIGTDTQYF	TRBJ2-3	NA	TRBV7-9	15
CASSPQTDPEGNYGYTF	TRBJ1-2	NA	TRBV7-9	17
CASSETSDRKLTDTQYF	TRBJ2-3	NA	TRBV6-1	17
CSVDRGRETQYF	TRBJ2-5	NA	TRBV29-1	12
CATQDGHRTDTQYF	TRBJ2-3	NA	TRBV2	14
CSARDLLKGRINYGYTF	TRBJ1-2	NA	TRBV20-1	17
CASSKGRREQFF	TRBJ2-1	NA	TRBV27	12
CASSRGEEGNEQFF	TRBJ2-1	NA	TRBV6-4	14
CASSVGGQVSYNEQFF	TRBJ2-1	NA	TRBV9	16
CASSFSSGNTIYF	TRBJ1-3	NA	TRBV6-5	13
CSVASGGAGNEQFF	TRBJ2-1	NA	TRBV29-1	14
CASSQDSATGAQETQYF	TRBJ2-5	NA	TRBV4-1	17
CASGDRGSDNEQFF	TRBJ2-1	NA	TRBV6-1	14
CATSVASDGSYEQYF	TRBJ2-7	NA	TRBV15	15
CASTFRPGSFTDTQYF	TRBJ2-3	NA	TRBV5-6	16
CSARRTGGNQPQHF	TRBJ1-5	NA	TRBV20-1	14
CASSHPEAGGRETQYF	TRBJ2-5	NA	TRBV4-2	16
CATSDNVGSDEQYF	TRBJ2-7	NA	TRBV24-1	14
CASSFTNNEQFF	TRBJ2-1	NA	TRBV19	12
CASSPRQGLRLGTEAFF	TRBJ1-1	NA	TRBV27	17
CASRPRDRVFEKLFF	TRBJ1-4	NA	TRBV12-3/TRBV12-4	15
CASSPGGTNQPQHF	TRBJ1-5	NA	TRBV7-3	14
CASSFRTSGGRSGGELFF	TRBJ2-2	NA	TRBV12-3/TRBV12-4	18
CASSVWSSGGPDYTGELFF	TRBJ2-2	NA	TRBV2	19
CASSNRRATNYGYTF	TRBJ1-2	NA	TRBV7-9	15
CASSPGGLVTEAFF	TRBJ1-1	NA	TRBV6-1	14